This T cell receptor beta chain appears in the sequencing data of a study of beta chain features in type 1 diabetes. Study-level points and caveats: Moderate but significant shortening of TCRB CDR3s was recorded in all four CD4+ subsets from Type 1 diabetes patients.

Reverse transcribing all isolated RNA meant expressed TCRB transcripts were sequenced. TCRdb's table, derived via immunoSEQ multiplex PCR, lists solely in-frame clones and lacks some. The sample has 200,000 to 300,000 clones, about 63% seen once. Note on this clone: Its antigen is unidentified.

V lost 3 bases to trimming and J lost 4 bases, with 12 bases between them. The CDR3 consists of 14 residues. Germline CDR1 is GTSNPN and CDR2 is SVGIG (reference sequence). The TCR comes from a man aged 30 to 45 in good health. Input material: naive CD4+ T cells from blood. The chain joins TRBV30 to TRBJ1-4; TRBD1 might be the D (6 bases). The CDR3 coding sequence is TGTGCCTGGAGCCCGGACAGCGGTAATGAAAAACTGTTTTTT. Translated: CAWSPDSGNEKLFF.